The T cell receptor (beta chain) described here comes from a study of tissue T cells after allogeneic stem cell transplantation. Germline loops: CDR1 LGHNA, CDR2 YNLKQL (reference sequence). CDR3 length: 14 residues. V was clipped by 2 bases and J by 0 bases, with 7 bases between them. Libraries were prepared by immunoSEQ multiplex PCR; TCRdb keeps only in-frame clonotypes and omits some of them. This sample has some 48,000 clones, with around 72% found just once. With regard to this clone: Genes here carry mouse names. The CDR3 extends 1 residue past the end of the read, so its final part is completed from the germline J gene.

The sequence came from a pool of C57BL/6 mice in good health. The chain has TRBV5 and TRBJ1-1; the D gene is possibly TRBD1 (6 bases). Sequencing was carried out using sorted cells pooled from one or two spleens. The CDR3 DNA, read in part, is TGTGCCAGCAGCCAACAGGGGTCAAACACAGAAGTCTTC. Protein: CASSQQGSNTEVF. In full, the CDR3 reads CASSQQGSNTEVFF.